This T cell receptor beta chain was obtained from a study of shared clonotypes between healthy human individuals. This clone was observed once. Sequencing used immunoSEQ multiplex PCR; TCRdb keeps in-frame clones, though not all of them. The table shows 1.5 million to 2.5 million clones, with over 85% occurring only once. Germline CDR1 reads LGHNA; CDR2 reads YNFKEQ. With 5 bases removed from V and 7 bases from J, the gap between germline ends came to 11 bases. The CDR3 is 13 residues long. Naive CD8 populations comprised CD45RO-negative cells positively selected for CCR7, excluding terminally differentiated effector memory CD45RA+ cells.

This TCR was sampled from a man in his late teens or twenties in good health. The chain recombines TRBV4-2 with TRBJ2-2; maybe TRBD2 (5 bases). The material sequenced was naive CD8+ T cells sorted from blood. The CDR3: CASSEISGGELFF. The CDR3 region has the DNA TGTGCCAGCAGCGAGATAAGCGGCGGGGAGCTGTTTTTT.